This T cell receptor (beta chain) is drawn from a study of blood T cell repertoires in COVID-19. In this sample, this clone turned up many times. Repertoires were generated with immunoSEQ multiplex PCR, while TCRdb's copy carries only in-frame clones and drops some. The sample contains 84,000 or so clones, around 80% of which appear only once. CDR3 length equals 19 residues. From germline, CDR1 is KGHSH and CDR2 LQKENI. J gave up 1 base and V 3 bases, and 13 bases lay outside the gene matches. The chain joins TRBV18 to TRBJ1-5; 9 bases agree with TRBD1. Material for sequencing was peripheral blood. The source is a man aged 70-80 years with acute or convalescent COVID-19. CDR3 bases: TGTGCCAGCTCACCTTCCCTATCACAGGGGGCTGGGAGCAATCAGCCCCAGCATTTT. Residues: CASSPSLSQGAGSNQPQHF.